Listed below are T cell receptor beta chains from one sample, sequenced in a study of T-cell reconstitution after alpha-beta-depleted transplantation in children. TCRdb called the PCR reads again in MiXCR, with one record for every CDR3 protein. The sample has 77,000 or so distinct CDR3 sequences; 15% to 20% are singletons. The material was PBMCs, mostly from graft donor cells, obtained 360 days after TCRalphabeta/CD19-depleted stem cell transplant. The source is a male patient aged 2-10 years who had a stem cell transplant for acute lymphoblastic leukemia, so the T cells may come from the graft donor. CDR3s include the opening cysteine and the closing phenylalanine or tryptophan. Fields, in order: CDR3 length, J gene, V gene, D gene, clone size, CDR3 DNA, CDR3 protein. A D gene is named only where the DNA matches it firmly. Size tells how often a clone was seen (once, few, many) or the class of an expanded clone, and some rows leave it out.

15	TRBJ2-1	TRBV11-3	NA	few	TGTGCCAGCAGCCTGCTAGGAGCAGTCTACAATGAGCAGTTCTTC	CASSLLGAVYNEQFF
12	TRBJ2-7	TRBV29-1	TRBD2	NA	TGCAGCGTTGAACGAGGGGAGGGCCAAAGGTACTTC	CSVERGEGQRYF
15	TRBJ2-7	TRBV12-3/TRBV12-4	NA	NA	TGTGCCAGCAGTTTAATGGAGGGGCGAACCTACGAGCAGTACTTC	CASSLMEGRTYEQYF
18	TRBJ2-3	TRBV11-1	NA	many	TGTGCCAGCAGCTTGATGGTCGTTTCCGTGTCGCGCACAGATACGCAGTATTTT	CASSLMVVSVSRTDTQYF
11	TRBJ2-5	TRBV2	NA	NA	TGTGCCAGCCACCTGGGAGAGACCCAGTACTTC	CASHLGETQYF
13	TRBJ2-5	TRBV10-3	TRBD2	few	TGTGCCATCAGTGGGACTAGTAGAGAGACCCAGTACTTC	CAISGTSRETQYF
15	TRBJ2-1	TRBV24-1	TRBD2	NA	TGTGCCACCAGGGGCGCGGGAGGGCGGTATAATGAGCAGTTCTTC	CATRGAGGRYNEQFF
15	TRBJ2-7	TRBV12-3/TRBV12-4	TRBD2	NA	TGTGCCAGCAGTTTAAGAGCGGGAGACGGCTACGAGCAGTACTTC	CASSLRAGDGYEQYF
14	TRBJ1-1	TRBV10-3	NA	NA	TGTGCCATCAGGGTGGAGGGCTTGAACACTGAAGCTTTCTTT	CAIRVEGLNTEAFF
18	TRBJ2-5	TRBV11-1	TRBD2	few	TGTGCCAGCAGCTTAGAATTGGGGAGCGGGAAGTACCAAGAGACCCAGTACTTC	CASSLELGSGKYQETQYF
15	TRBJ2-1	TRBV7-2	TRBD1	NA	TGTGCCAGCAGCCGGGACAGCAGCTCCTACAATGAGCAGTTCTTC	CASSRDSSSYNEQFF
15	TRBJ2-3	TRBV20-1	TRBD2	many	TGCAGTGCAAAGCATCTAGCGGGAGGGCCAGATACGCAGTATTTT	CSAKHLAGGPDTQYF
14	TRBJ2-4	TRBV4-1	TRBD1	few	TGCGCCCCACCGCCTACGGACAGGGAGAACATTCAGTACTTC	CAPPPTDRENIQYF
15	TRBJ2-2	TRBV5-6	TRBD1	NA	TGTGCCAGCAGAAAGGACAGGCTGAACACCGGGGAGCTGTTTTTT	CASRKDRLNTGELFF
17	TRBJ2-7	TRBV6-5	TRBD2	many	TGTGCCAGCAGATCCATAAGGGGAGGGACTCGCTCCTACGAGCAGTACTTC	CASRSIRGGTRSYEQYF
15	TRBJ2-7	TRBV13	NA	few	TGTGCCAGCAGCTCGCGGGAAAACGTCAGCTACGAGCAGTACTTC	CASSSRENVSYEQYF
12	TRBJ2-1	TRBV7-9	NA	NA	TGTGCCAGCAGCCCCCGTGGAGATGAGCAGTTCTTC	CASSPRGDEQFF
15	TRBJ1-5	TRBV5-6	NA	NA	TGTGCCAGCAGCTTGATGGGGGGCAGCAATCAGCCCCAGCATTTT	CASSLMGGSNQPQHF
16	TRBJ2-1	TRBV3-1	TRBD1	few	TGTGCCAGCAGCCAAGTTCCGGGACAGGGGAAACATGAGCAGTTCTTC	CASSQVPGQGKHEQFF
14	TRBJ2-1	TRBV11-3	NA	few	TGTGCCAGCAGCTACGCATCAACTAGATATGAGCAGTTCTTC	CASSYASTRYEQFF
14	TRBJ2-1	TRBV5-1	NA	few	TGCGCCAGCAGCGGCGGAACCCCTTACAATGAGCAGTTCTTC	CASSGGTPYNEQFF
14	TRBJ1-1	TRBV7-9	NA	NA	TGTGCCAGCAGCTTTACGGGGATCAACACTGAAGCTTTCTTT	CASSFTGINTEAFF
11	TRBJ1-1	TRBV5-1	NA	few	TGCGCCAGCAAGTCGAACACTGAAGCTTTCTTT	CASKSNTEAFF
16	TRBJ2-1	TRBV20-1	NA	NA	TGCAGTGCTAGGCGACTTAGAGCGGGCCGCGGAAATGAGCAGTTCTTC	CSARRLRAGRGNEQFF
15	TRBJ2-2	TRBV11-2	TRBD2	few	TGTGCCAGCGGGCCGGGACTAGCGGGAGGCGGGGAGCTGTTTTTT	CASGPGLAGGGELFF
18	TRBJ2-6	TRBV6-5	TRBD1	many	TGTGCCAGCAGTTACTCGGGACAGGGAGGGTCTGGGGCCAACGTCCTGACTTTC	CASSYSGQGGSGANVLTF
15	TRBJ2-2	TRBV7-9	TRBD1	many	TGTGCCAGCAGCCCCTGGGACAGGGGAAACGGGGAGCTGTTTTTT	CASSPWDRGNGELFF
15	TRBJ2-3	TRBV5-5	NA	few	TGTGCCAGCAGCTTGCGTGCCCCTAGCACAGATACGCAGTATTTT	CASSLRAPSTDTQYF
14	TRBJ2-1	TRBV4-1	NA	NA	TGCGCCAGCAGCCACGGGACCACCTACAATGAGCAGTTCTTC	CASSHGTTYNEQFF
18	TRBJ2-7	TRBV7-2	TRBD2	few	TGTGCCAGCAGCTTAGTGCTAGCGGGAGGAGGAGACTCCTACGAGCAGTACTTC	CASSLVLAGGGDSYEQYF
15	TRBJ2-1	TRBV20-1	TRBD2	many	TGCAGTGCTAGAGGGACTAGCGGGAGATGGAATGAGCAGTTCTTC	CSARGTSGRWNEQFF
16	TRBJ2-7	TRBV4-2	TRBD2	few	TGTGCCAGCAGCGGGACTAGCGAAGTCTCGAGATACGAGCAGTACTTC	CASSGTSEVSRYEQYF
14	TRBJ1-1	TRBV4-1	TRBD1	many	TGCGCCAGCACGGGGGGACAGGGGTGGACTGAAGCTTTCTTT	CASTGGQGWTEAFF
15	TRBJ2-1	TRBV7-8	TRBD2	few	TGTGCCAGCAGCATCCGGACTAGCGGGCATAATGAGCAGTTCTTC	CASSIRTSGHNEQFF
14	TRBJ1-1	TRBV5-5	NA	NA	TGTGCCAGCAGCCCAAGAACCTTAAACACTGAAGCTTTCTTT	CASSPRTLNTEAFF
17	TRBJ2-7	TRBV12-3/TRBV12-4	NA	many	TGTGCCAGCAGCTTTTCCCCCCACGGGGGGCTCTCCTACGAGCAGTACTTC	CASSFSPHGGLSYEQYF
15	TRBJ2-4	TRBV2	TRBD1	many	TGTGCCAGCAGCCTAACCGGGACAGTTGAAAACATTCAGTACTTC	CASSLTGTVENIQYF
14	TRBJ2-1	TRBV12-3/TRBV12-4	TRBD2	many	TGTGCCAGCAGGTCGGGACTAGAAGACAATGAGCAGTTCTTC	CASRSGLEDNEQFF
14	TRBJ2-7	TRBV5-1	NA	NA	TGCGCCAGCAGTGGCAGGCCTATCGTGGGCGAGCAGTACTTC	CASSGRPIVGEQYF
13	TRBJ1-4	TRBV6-2/TRBV6-3	NA	NA	TGTGCCAGCAGGGCGGGAACTAATGAAAAACTGTTTTTT	CASRAGTNEKLFF
15	TRBJ1-1	TRBV6-1	NA	NA	TGTGCCAGCAGTAAAACAGGGCTGTTATCCACTGAAGCTTTCTTT	CASSKTGLLSTEAFF
15	TRBJ1-2	TRBV12-3/TRBV12-4	TRBD1	NA	TGTGCCAGCAGCTCCCGACAGGGGGCGCGCTATGGCTACACCTTC	CASSSRQGARYGYTF
14	TRBJ2-5	TRBV7-2	NA	few	TGTGCCAGCAGCTTTCAGGTGTACCAAGAGACCCAGTACTTC	CASSFQVYQETQYF
13	TRBJ2-3	TRBV12-3/TRBV12-4	TRBD2	few	TGTGCCAGCAGGCGACTAGCGGGAGGGACGCAGTATTTT	CASRRLAGGTQYF
14	TRBJ2-7	TRBV7-9	NA	NA	TGTGCCAGCACCAAAGACAGCCCTCTCGACGAGCAGTACTTC	CASTKDSPLDEQYF
11	TRBJ2-7	TRBV29-1	NA	many	TGCAGCGTTACCTTCTCCTACGAGCAGTACTTC	CSVTFSYEQYF
11	TRBJ2-7	TRBV5-1	NA	few	TGCGCCAGCAGCCCGGGATACGAGCAGTACTTC	CASSPGYEQYF
15	TRBJ2-3	TRBV7-9	NA	NA	TGTGCCAGCAGCTTCGGAAGGGCGGGGACAGATACGCAGTATTTT	CASSFGRAGTDTQYF
19	TRBJ2-6	TRBV11-1	TRBD2	NA	TGTGCCAACGGACTAGCGGCAGCCCTTAACTACTCTGGGGCCAACGTCCTGACTTTC	CANGLAAALNYSGANVLTF
15	TRBJ2-1	TRBV10-3	NA	NA	TGTGCCATCAAGTTAGGCGGAAGCTCCTACAATGAGCAGTTCTTC	CAIKLGGSSYNEQFF
15	TRBJ2-1	TRBV5-1	TRBD2	many	TGCGCCAGCAGCTACTTGACTAGCGGGTCTAATGAGCAGTTCTTC	CASSYLTSGSNEQFF
14	TRBJ1-5	TRBV20-1	NA	many	TGCAGTGCTAGAGCAGGGACCGTCAATCAGCCCCAGCATTTT	CSARAGTVNQPQHF
14	TRBJ2-5	TRBV20-1	TRBD2	few	TGCAGTGCTAGTCCTAGCGGGAGGCAAGAGACCCAGTACTTC	CSASPSGRQETQYF
15	TRBJ2-5	TRBV12-3/TRBV12-4	NA	NA	TGTGCCAGCAGTTTTGGGGGAAACCTACAAGAGACCCAGTACTTC	CASSFGGNLQETQYF